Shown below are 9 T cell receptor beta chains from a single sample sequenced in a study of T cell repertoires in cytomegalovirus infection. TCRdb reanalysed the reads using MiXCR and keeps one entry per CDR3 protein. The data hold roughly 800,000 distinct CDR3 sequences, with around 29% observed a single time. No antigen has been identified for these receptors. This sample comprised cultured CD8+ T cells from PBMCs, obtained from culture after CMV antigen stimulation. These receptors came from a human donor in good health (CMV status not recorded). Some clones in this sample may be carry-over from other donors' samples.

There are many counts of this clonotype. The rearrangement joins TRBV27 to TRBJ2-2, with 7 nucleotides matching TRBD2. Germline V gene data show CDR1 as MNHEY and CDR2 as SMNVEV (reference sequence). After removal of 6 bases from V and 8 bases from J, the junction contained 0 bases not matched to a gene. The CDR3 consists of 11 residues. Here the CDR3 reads CASRRGGELFF. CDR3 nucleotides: TGTGCCAGCAGGCGGGGGGGGGAGCTGTTTTTT.

The CDR3 region is CASSFGLENEQFF. The CDR3 region has the DNA TGTGCCAGCAGCTTCGGACTAGAGAATGAGCAGTTCTTC. The V gene is TRBV7-6, the J gene TRBJ2-1, with 7 bases identical to TRBD2. Looked up from germline, CDR1 is SGHVS and CDR2 is FNYEAQ. J gave up 7 bases and V 3 bases, and 3 bases lay outside the gene matches. This CDR3 has 13 amino acids.

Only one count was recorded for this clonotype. This chain's CDR3 is CASSLGPLRASNQPQHF. The DNA for the CDR3 is TGTGCCAGCAGCCTAGGACCATTGAGGGCTAGCAATCAGCCCCAGCATTTT. This rearrangement joins TRBV5-6 to TRBJ1-5; D uncertain. Trimming pared 4 bases from V and 0 bases from J, leaving 17 bases between. This CDR3 spans 17 amino acids. In germline, CDR1 is SGHDT, CDR2 YYEEEE.

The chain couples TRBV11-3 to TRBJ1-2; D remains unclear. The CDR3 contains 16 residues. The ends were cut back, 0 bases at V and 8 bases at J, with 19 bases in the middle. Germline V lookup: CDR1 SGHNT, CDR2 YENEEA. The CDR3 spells CASSLDQRTTLGGYTF. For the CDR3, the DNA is TGTGCCAGCAGCTTAGATCAGCGGACCACGCTGGGGGGCTACACCTTC. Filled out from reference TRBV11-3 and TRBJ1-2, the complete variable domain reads EAGVVQSPRYKIIEKKQPVAFWCNPISGHNTLYWYLQNLGQGPELLIRYENEEAVDDSQLPKDRFSAERLKGVDSTLKIQPAELGDSAVYLCASSLDQRTTLGGYTFGSGTRLTVV.

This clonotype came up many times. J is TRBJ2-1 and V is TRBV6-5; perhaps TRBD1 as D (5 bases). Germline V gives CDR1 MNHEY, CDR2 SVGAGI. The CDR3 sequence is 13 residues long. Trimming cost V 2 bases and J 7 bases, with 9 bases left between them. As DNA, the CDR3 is TGTGCCAGCAGTTACGGCAGGGTGAATGAGCAGTTCTTC. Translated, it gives CASSYGRVNEQFF.

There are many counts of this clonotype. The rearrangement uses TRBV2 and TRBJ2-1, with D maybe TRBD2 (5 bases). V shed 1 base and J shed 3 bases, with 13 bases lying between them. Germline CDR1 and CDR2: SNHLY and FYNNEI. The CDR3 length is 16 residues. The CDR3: CASSEEPPRVYNEQFF. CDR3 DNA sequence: TGTGCCAGCAGTGAAGAACCTCCGAGGGTCTACAATGAGCAGTTCTTC.

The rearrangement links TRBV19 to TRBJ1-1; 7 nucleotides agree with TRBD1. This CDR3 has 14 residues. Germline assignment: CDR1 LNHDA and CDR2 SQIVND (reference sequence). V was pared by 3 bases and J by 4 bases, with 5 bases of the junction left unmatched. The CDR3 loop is CASSMVPGGTEAFF. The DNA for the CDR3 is TGTGCCAGTAGTATGGTCCCAGGGGGCACTGAAGCTTTCTTT. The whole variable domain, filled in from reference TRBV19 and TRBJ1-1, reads DGGITQSPKYLFRKEGQNVTLSCEQNLNHDAMYWYRQDPGQGLRLIYYSQIVNDFQKGDIAEGYSVSREKKESFPLTVTSAQKNPTAFYLCASSMVPGGTEAFFGQGTRLTVV.

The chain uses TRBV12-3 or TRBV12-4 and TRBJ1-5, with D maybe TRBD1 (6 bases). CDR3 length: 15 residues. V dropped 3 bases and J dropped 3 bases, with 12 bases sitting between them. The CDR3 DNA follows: TGTGCCAGCAGTTTTTTCTCAGGGGTCAATCAGCCCCAGCATTTT. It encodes CASSFFSGVNQPQHF.

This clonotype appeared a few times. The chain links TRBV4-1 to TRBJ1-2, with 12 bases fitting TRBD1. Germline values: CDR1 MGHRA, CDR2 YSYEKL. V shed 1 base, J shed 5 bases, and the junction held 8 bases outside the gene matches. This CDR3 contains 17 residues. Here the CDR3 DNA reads TGCGCCAGCAGCCAAGGGGACAGGGGGCGCCGGGATTATGGCTACACCTTC. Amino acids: CASSQGDRGRRDYGYTF.